The 30 T cell receptor beta chains reported below all come from one sample, sequenced in a study of beta chain features in type 1 diabetes (dated by TCRdb to 2016 to 2019). The method behind the library was the immunoSEQ multiplex PCR assay. All of the isolated RNA was reverse transcribed with the High Capacity cDNA Reverse Transcription Kit, so expressed TCRB transcripts were sequenced. TCRdb obtained this table from immuneACCESS and retained in-frame rearrangements with V and J assigned. These tables miss some clones; where compared with another copy, unresolved V genes account for less than half of the shortfall, and the remainder is unexplained. Counted in this sample were roughly 370,000 clones; approximately 15% of them appeared once. The ten largest account for 0.03% to 0.04% of the sample. Sequenced material: naive CD4+ T cells from blood. The cell subset or site label corresponds to: true naive CD4+ T cells. These receptors originate from a man under 40 in good health.

Details on this clone: An end of the junction differs from the germline gene, which may be a read error. This chain uses TRBV7-7 with TRBJ2-5; the match to TRBD2 covers 10 bases. The length of the CDR3 is 16 residues. From germline, CDR1 is SSHAT and CDR2 FNYEAQ (reference sequence). In nucleotides, the CDR3 is TGTGCTAGCAGCTCCGGGACTAGCGCTAAAGAAGAGACCCAGTACTTC. It is translated as CASSSGTSAKEETQYF. The complete variable domain, with remaining parts taken from reference TRBV7-7 and TRBJ2-5, reads GAGVSQSPRYKVTKRGQDVTLRCDPISSHATLYWYQQALGQGPEFLTYFNYEAQPDKSGLPSDRFSAERPEGSISTLTIQRTEQRDSAMYRCASSSGTSAKEETQYFGPGTRLLVL.

V and J are TRBV10-3 and TRBJ2-1, with TRBD2 matching over 7 bases. Trimming removed 10 bases from V and 2 bases from J; junction bases left unmatched: 11. Germline V gene sequence: CDR1 ENHRY, CDR2 SYGVKD. The CDR3 has 15 amino acids. DNA of the CDR3: TGTGCCACCCATAAGTGGGGAGGGACCTACAATGAGCAGTTCTTC. The encoded protein is CATHKWGGTYNEQFF.

The chain combines TRBV5-1 with TRBJ1-1; 7 positions match TRBD1. Trimming at V came to 3 bases and at J to 0 bases, leaving 17 bases not matched to a gene. Germline V gene sequence: CDR1 SGHRS, CDR2 YFSETQ. The length of the CDR3 is 19 residues. The CDR3 region has the DNA TGCGCCAGCAGCTCTACCCAACCGAATCCGGGACAGCTGAACACTGAAGCTTTCTTT. This codes for CASSSTQPNPGQLNTEAFF.

This clone was seen a few times. The rearrangement links TRBV4-3 to TRBJ2-3; TRBD2 aligns across 7 bases. Losses at the gene ends were 0 bases for V and 0 bases for J; bases not matched to a gene: 12. CDR3 size: 19 residues. Germline assignment: CDR1 LGHNA and CDR2 YSLEER. CDR3 nucleotide sequence: TGCGCCAGCAGCCAAGATTCTCTCTCCCGACTAGCAAGCACAGATACGCAGTATTTT. Translation gives CASSQDSLSRLASTDTQYF.

This clone was seen a handful of times. The rearrangement joins TRBV7-8 to TRBJ2-7, with a tentative D call TRBD2 (6 bases). The CDR3 contains 15 residues. The germline V and J ends were trimmed by 1 base and 4 bases, with 14 bases remaining between them. Looked up from germline, CDR1 is SGHVS and CDR2 is FQNEAQ. The CDR3 loop is CASSLEYGSKYEQYV. The DNA of the CDR3 is TGTGCCAGCAGCTTAGAATACGGGAGTAAATACGAGCAGTACGTC.

This chain links TRBV15 with TRBJ2-3; no reliable D call. CDR1 is LNHNV, CDR2 YYDKDF, per germline (reference sequence). The V gene lost 1 base and the J gene lost 2 bases, with 1 base spanning the gap. The CDR3 length is 12 residues. CDR3 loop: CATSRATDTQYF. The CDR3 DNA sequence: TGTGCCACCAGCAGAGCCACAGATACGCAGTATTTT.

There are a few counts of this clone. This chain joins TRBV7-2 and TRBJ1-1, with D possibly matching TRBD1 (6 bases). The CDR3 spans 13 residues. Trimming removed 10 bases from V and 0 bases from J, with 12 bases in between. Germline V gives CDR1 SGHTA, CDR2 FQGNSA. CDR3 region: CATSGQMNTEAFF. The CDR3 DNA reads TGTGCCACCTCGGGACAAATGAACACTGAAGCTTTCTTT.

This clone was detected a few times. V gene TRBV9 combines with J gene TRBJ1-2; D unresolved. The V end lost 4 bases, the J end lost 2 bases, and 18 bases lay between the germline ends. Germline V gene lookup returns CDR1 SGDLS and CDR2 YYNGEE. The CDR3 totals 16 residues. The CDR3 DNA reads as TGTGCCAGCAGCCCGGGTGGTAGCCCGACAAACTATGGCTACACCTTC. It codes for CASSPGGSPTNYGYTF.

V and J are TRBV7-2 and TRBJ2-7; a possible D gene is TRBD1 (6 bases). CDR1 and CDR2 (germline): SGHTA, FQGNSA. The CDR3 is 14 amino acids. Trimming removed 2 bases at V and 2 bases at J, with 10 bases between. CDR3 in amino acids: CASSLLTGPYEQYF. As DNA, the CDR3 is TGTGCCAGCAGCTTATTGACAGGTCCCTACGAGCAGTACTTC.

The chain has TRBV11-1 and TRBJ1-2; perhaps TRBD1 as D (5 bases). CDR1 is SGHAT, CDR2 FQDESV, per germline (reference sequence). V shed 8 bases and J shed 2 bases, with 15 bases lying between them. CDR3 length: 14 amino acids. The CDR3 protein is CASGAAWENYGYTF. The CDR3 DNA reads as TGTGCCAGCGGGGCGGCGTGGGAAAACTATGGCTACACCTTC.

V gene TRBV4-3 combines with J gene TRBJ2-7; no clear D. The ends were cut back, 1 base at V and 7 bases at J, with 17 bases in the middle. CDR1 and CDR2 (germline): LGHNA, YSLEER. There are 15 residues in the CDR3. CDR3 region: CASSQGPGNSREQYF. In nucleotides, the CDR3 is TGCGCCAGCAGCCAAGGCCCTGGGAACTCTCGGGAGCAGTACTTC.

The CDR3 spells CASSLLNEQYV. As DNA, the CDR3 is TGTGCCAGCAGCCTCCTGAATGAGCAGTACGTC. The chain links TRBV5-6 to TRBJ2-7; D gene ambiguous. The CDR3 sequence is 11 residues long. Trimming took off 4 bases at V and 7 bases at J, with 9 bases between the two ends. Looked up from germline, CDR1 is SGHDT and CDR2 is YYEEEE.

This chain joins TRBV7-6 and TRBJ1-1, with 7 positions matching TRBD1. The germline V gene has CDR1 SGHVS and CDR2 FNYEAQ. The CDR3 extends over 14 amino acids. J gave up 7 bases and V 5 bases, and 10 bases lay outside the gene matches. CDR3 bases: TGTGCCAGCAGCCCAAGGAGACAGGGACATGAAGCTTTCTTT. Translating gives CASSPRRQGHEAFF. Together with reference TRBV7-6 and TRBJ1-1, the CDR3 gives the full variable domain: GAGVSQSPRYKVTKRGQDVALRCDPISGHVSLYWYRQALGQGPEFLTYFNYEAQQDKSGLPNDRFSAERPEGSISTLTIQRTEQRDSAMYRCASSPRRQGHEAFFGQGTRLTVV.

The chain has TRBV5-1 and TRBJ2-7; 7 nucleotides line up with TRBD1. This CDR3 spans 14 amino acids. Germline V gene sequence: CDR1 SGHRS, CDR2 YFSETQ. J was trimmed by 4 bases and V by 4 bases; bases with no gene match: 8. As DNA, the CDR3 is TGCGCCAGCAGCCCACTACCGGGACAGTACGAGCAGTACTTC. Translation: CASSPLPGQYEQYF.

As DNA, the CDR3 is TGTGCCAGCAGCCCGACCTCCGGATATGGCTACACCTTC. Translation gives CASSPTSGYGYTF. This chain joins TRBV7-2 and TRBJ1-2; D remains unclear. The V and J ends lost 5 bases and 5 bases respectively, with 12 bases between them. CDR1 is SGHTA, CDR2 FQGNSA, per germline. This CDR3 is built from 13 residues.

J is TRBJ1-1 and V is TRBV7-2; D is uncertain. The ends were cut back, 3 bases at V and 3 bases at J, with 14 bases in the middle. CDR3 length: 15 amino acids. Germline CDR1 is SGHTA and CDR2 is FQGNSA. CDR3 sequence reads: CASSLGGRGYTEAFF. CDR3 DNA: TGTGCCAGCAGCTTGGGAGGGCGCGGTTACACTGAAGCTTTCTTT.

The chain combines TRBV18 with TRBJ2-3; TRBD2 matches 9 bases. CDR3 length: 16 amino acids. Germline lookup yields CDR1 KGHSH and CDR2 LQKENI. V was clipped by 0 bases and J by 0 bases; unmatched bases: 1. The CDR3 DNA reads as TGTGCCAGCTCACCACCGCTAGCGGGGAGCACAGATACGCAGTATTTT. It specifies CASSPPLAGSTDTQYF.

The sample holds a few counts of this clone. This sequence joins TRBV6-1 and TRBJ2-7, with unresolved D. The CDR3 totals 15 residues. Per germline, CDR1 MNHNS and CDR2 SASEGT. V lost 3 bases to trimming and J lost 4 bases, with 16 bases between them. Written as DNA, the CDR3 is TGTGCCAGCAGTGATGGCGGCACAACGAGATACGAGCAGTACTTC. Amino acids: CASSDGGTTRYEQYF.

The chain employs TRBV19 and TRBJ1-5; D is unclear. CDR1 and CDR2 (germline): LNHDA, SQIVND (reference sequence). The length of the CDR3 is 15 residues. Trimming removed 1 base at V and 3 bases at J, with 10 bases between. CDR3 DNA: TGTGCCAGTAGTATAGGACAAGGACCCAATCAGCCCCAGCATTTT. It yields the protein CASSIGQGPNQPQHF.

This rearrangement joins TRBV20-1 to TRBJ1-2, with 10 bases fitting TRBD1. The length of the CDR3 is 11 residues. Germline V CDR1 and CDR2: DFQATT, SNEGSKA (reference sequence). Unmatched junction bases numbered 1, after V lost 5 bases and J lost 7 bases. The CDR3 coding sequence is TGCAGTGCTGGGACAGGGGCTGGCTACACCTTC. Translating gives CSAGTGAGYTF.

The rearrangement uses TRBV7-2 and TRBJ1-3; possible D gene TRBD1, 5 bases. Germline lookup yields CDR1 SGHTA and CDR2 FQGNSA. The CDR3 is 15 residues long. V was cut by 0 bases and J by 2 bases, with 8 bases left in between. The CDR3 DNA follows: TGTGCCAGCAGCTTAGCCGGGACGGCTGGAAACACCATATATTTT. It encodes CASSLAGTAGNTIYF.

The chain employs TRBV11-1 and TRBJ2-5; TRBD1 or TRBD2 may be the D gene (5 bases each). Germline values: CDR1 SGHAT, CDR2 FQDESV (reference sequence). V was cut by 4 bases and J by 4 bases, with 19 bases left in between. The CDR3 length is 16 residues. In DNA, the CDR3 is TGTGCCAGCAGCTCGATTCTACGTGGGGGTGGAGAGACCCAGTACTTC. It specifies CASSSILRGGGETQYF.

This clone was seen more than once but under ten times. The chain carries TRBV4-2 and TRBJ2-7, with a weak D call TRBD2 (6 bases). Deletions cut 1 base from V and 0 bases from J, with 13 bases between. Germline CDR1 LGHNA, CDR2 YNFKEQ. The CDR3 sequence is 16 residues long. The CDR3: CASSQGTGAPSYEQYV. CDR3 sequence (DNA): TGTGCCAGCAGCCAAGGTACGGGAGCACCCTCCTACGAGCAGTACGTC.

This clone turned up a few times. The chain is built from TRBV18 and TRBJ1-2; D is unclear. Trimming removed 8 bases at V and 1 base at J, with 26 bases between. Germline CDR1 and CDR2: KGHSH and LQKENI. This CDR3 has 18 amino acids. CDR3 DNA: TGTGCCAGCACAGCGATTGCGGGAGTAGCGACCATTAACTATGGCTACACCTTC. Amino acids: CASTAIAGVATINYGYTF.

A word on this clone: This same CDR3 is encoded by further DNA sequences in the sample. The V gene is TRBV29-1, the J gene TRBJ1-2; tentative D call: TRBD1 (6 bases). V dropped 2 bases and J dropped 8 bases, with 9 bases sitting between them. Germline CDR1 and CDR2: SQVTM and ANQGSEA. CDR3 length equals 11 residues. CDR3 in amino acids: CSVETGSGYTF. The CDR3 DNA is TGCAGCGTTGAAACAGGGTCCGGCTACACCTTC.

Comments on this clone: The same CDR3 is also encoded by other DNA sequences in this sample. J is TRBJ2-7 and V is TRBV11-2, with D tentatively TRBD1 or TRBD2 (5 bases each). In germline, CDR1 is SGHAT, CDR2 FQNNGV. The CDR3 is 16 amino acids. The V and J ends lost 7 bases and 3 bases respectively, with 22 bases between them. The CDR3 is CASNPGGGRRRYEQYF. The CDR3 nucleotides read TGTGCCAGCAACCCCGGTGGGGGACGGAGGCGCTACGAGCAGTACTTC.

This clone was picked up a small number of times. The rearrangement joins TRBV23-1 to TRBJ2-7, with D perhaps assigned TRBD1 or TRBD2 (5 bases each). TRBV23-1 is marked as an open reading frame, function uncertain. The length of the CDR3 is 14 residues. V was trimmed by 10 bases and J by 3 bases, leaving 19 bases between them. The CDR3 loop reads CANPKGTAGYEQYV. Written as DNA, the CDR3 is TGCGCCAACCCGAAAGGGACCGCGGGCTACGAGCAGTACGTC.

This clone came up a few times. The chain combines TRBV19 with TRBJ2-1; a possible D gene is TRBD1 (6 bases). The CDR3 consists of 15 residues. V shed 5 bases and J shed 0 bases, with 11 bases lying between them. The V gene's germline CDR1 is LNHDA and CDR2 SQIVND (reference sequence). The CDR3 is CASSVGGSSYNEQFF. The CDR3 region has the DNA TGTGCCAGTAGTGTAGGGGGTTCCTCCTACAATGAGCAGTTCTTC.

The gene calls are TRBV29-1 and TRBJ2-4; 9 nucleotides line up with TRBD1. CDR3 length equals 14 residues. Germline CDR1 and CDR2: SQVTM and ANQGSEA. With V trimmed by 8 bases and J by 0 bases, 5 bases remained unmatched. The CDR3 loop is CSSRTGEAKNIQYF. The CDR3, as DNA: TGCAGCTCCCGGACAGGGGAAGCCAAAAACATTCAGTACTTC.

The DNA of the CDR3 is TGTGCCAGCAGCCCACGGACAGGCCAGAATGGCTACACCTTC. It yields the protein CASSPRTGQNGYTF. The rearrangement uses TRBV5-4 and TRBJ1-2; 7 bases map to TRBD1. Germline CDR1 is SGHNT and CDR2 is YYREEE (reference sequence). Trimming cost V 4 bases and J 6 bases; bases outside gene matches: 9. This CDR3 is 14 amino acids long.